This TCR beta chain is drawn from a study of Graves' ophthalmopathy and Graves' hyperthyroidism. The V gene end was trimmed by 7 bases and the J gene end by 1 base; junction bases not matched to a gene: 15. Germline CDR1 and CDR2: SGHAT and FQNNGV. This CDR3 is built from 18 residues. In this sample, this clonotype turned up a few times. No antigen is known for it. The authors diagnosed from clinical symptoms, serum thyroxine, TRAb, thyroid ultrasound and orbital computed tomography. PBMCs originated in about 10 ml of fresh peripheral blood. The sequenced template was RNA, covering the TCR beta CDR3 region. In the first round, RT-PCR was carried out with HTBI primers, and a multiplex PCR formed the second round. TCRdb reanalysed the multiplex PCR reads using MiXCR and keeps one entry per CDR3 protein. This sample has hundreds of thousands of distinct CDR3 sequences, with under 25% found just once. Study-wide results and limits: Blood also carried most expanded thyroid clonotypes exceeding 0.001 frequency.

The source of this sequence is a woman in her late teens or twenties with stable Graves' hyperthyroidism. The chain couples TRBV11-2 to TRBJ2-2, with 7 bases identical to TRBD2. Sample: peripheral blood. In DNA form, the CDR3 reads TGTGCCAGCACTTCCCAGGGTCGCGGGAGAGAGAACACCGGGGAGCTGTTTTTT. It translates to CASTSQGRGRENTGELFF.